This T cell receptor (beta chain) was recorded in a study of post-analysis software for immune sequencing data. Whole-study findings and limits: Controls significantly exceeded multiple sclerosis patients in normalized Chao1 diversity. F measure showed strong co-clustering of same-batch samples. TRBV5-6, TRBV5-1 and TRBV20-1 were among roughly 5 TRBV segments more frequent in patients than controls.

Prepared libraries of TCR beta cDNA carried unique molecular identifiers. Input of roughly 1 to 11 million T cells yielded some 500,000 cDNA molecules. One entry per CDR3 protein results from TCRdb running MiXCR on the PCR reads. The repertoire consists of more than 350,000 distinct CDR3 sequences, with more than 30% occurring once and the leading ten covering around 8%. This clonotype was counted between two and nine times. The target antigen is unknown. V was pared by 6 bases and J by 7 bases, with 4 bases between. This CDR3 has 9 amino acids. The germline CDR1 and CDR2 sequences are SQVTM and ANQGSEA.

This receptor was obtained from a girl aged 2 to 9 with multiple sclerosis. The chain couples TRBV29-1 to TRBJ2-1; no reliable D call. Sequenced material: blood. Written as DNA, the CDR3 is TGCAGCGTAGCAAATGAGCAGTTCTTC. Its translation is CSVANEQFF.